The 14 T cell receptor beta chains below all came from one sample that was sequenced in a study of blood T cell repertoires in COVID-19. The method was immunoSEQ multiplex PCR; TCRdb's version includes in-frame clones alone and lacks a portion of them. The table records 40,000 to 55,000 clones, over 75% of them present only once. Sequenced: peripheral blood. The receptors come from an elderly woman with acute or convalescent COVID-19.

The rearrangement uses TRBV6-6 and TRBJ2-1; 7 bases map to TRBD1. Looked up from germline, CDR1 is MNHNY and CDR2 is SVGAGI (reference sequence). The CDR3 runs 14 residues. With 4 bases clipped from V and 3 bases from J, the junction kept 3 bases outside the gene matches. In DNA form, the CDR3 reads TGTGCCAGCAGTTTGGGACAGCGCTACAATGAGCAGTTCTTC. It codes for CASSLGQRYNEQFF.

V usage is TRBV21-1 and J usage is TRBJ1-5; the table's TRBD1 call for D was not verified on the DNA. TRBV21-1 has pseudogene status. CDR3 size: 16 residues. The CDR3 spells CASSKDQSGGDQPQHF. The CDR3 DNA reads as TGTGCCAGCAGCAAAGATCAGTCAGGGGGCGATCAGCCCCAGCATTTT.

The chain links TRBV5-4 to TRBJ2-7; no firm D call. Between the trimmed V and J ends, which lost 4 bases and 6 bases, there was a span of 14 bases. CDR1 and CDR2 (germline): SGHNT, YYREEE (reference sequence). CDR3 length: 13 amino acids. CDR3: CASSTAVAPEQYF. The CDR3, as DNA: TGTGCCAGCAGCACCGCGGTAGCTCCCGAGCAGTACTTC.

The chain links TRBV10-3 to TRBJ2-7; possibly TRBD1 for D (6 bases). V was cut by 4 bases and J by 0 bases, with 16 bases left in between. The length of the CDR3 is 16 residues. Germline V gene lookup returns CDR1 ENHRY and CDR2 SYGVKD. CDR3 in amino acids: CAISVDRTHLSYEQYF. CDR3 DNA: TGTGCCATCAGTGTAGACAGGACCCATCTCTCCTACGAGCAGTACTTC.

V usage is TRBV28 and J usage is TRBJ1-1; D remains ambiguous. Looked up from germline, CDR1 is MDHEN and CDR2 is SYDVKM. There are 11 residues in the CDR3. V lost 5 bases, J lost 11 bases, and 12 bases lay in between. CDR3 in amino acids: CASSRTRAAFF. The CDR3 DNA reads as TGTGCCAGCAGTCGAACGCGGGCTGCTTTCTTT.

The sample holds a few counts of this clone. This CDR3 reads CTSSQVLSADYEQYF. The CDR3 DNA reads as TGCACCAGCAGCCAAGTGTTGAGTGCGGACTACGAGCAGTACTTC. V gene TRBV1 combines with J gene TRBJ2-7; TRBD2 is the table's D call and was not checked against the DNA. TRBV1 is given as a pseudogene. CDR3 length equals 15 residues.

The J gene is TRBJ1-4, the V gene TRBV11-2; 7 nucleotides align to TRBD1. After removal of 5 bases from V and 8 bases from J, the junction contained 8 bases not matched to a gene. The V gene's germline CDR1 is SGHAT and CDR2 FQNNGV. This CDR3 comprises 14 residues. The CDR3 nucleotides read TGTGCCAGCAGCCCTGGACAGGTCAGCGAAAAACTGTTTTTT. This encodes CASSPGQVSEKLFF.

The rearrangement uses TRBV28 and TRBJ2-2; no reliable D call. The CDR3 has 15 residues. The germline V gene has CDR1 MDHEN and CDR2 SYDVKM. Trimming pared 7 bases from V and 0 bases from J, leaving 12 bases between. The CDR3 sequence is CASKDIIANTGELFF. The CDR3 DNA follows: TGTGCCAGCAAAGACATAATCGCGAACACCGGGGAGCTGTTTTTT. The full variable domain, in which reference TRBV28 and TRBJ2-2 provide the parts outside the CDR3, is DVKVTQSSRYLVKRTGEKVFLECVQDMDHENMFWYRQDPGLGLRLIYFSYDVKMKEKGDIPEGYSVSREKKERFSLILESASTNQTSMYLCASKDIIANTGELFFGEGSRLTVL.

In this sample, this clone turned up a few times. The chain is built from TRBV7-9 and TRBJ1-6, with no clear D. This CDR3 is built from 14 residues. The V and J ends lost 6 bases and 1 base respectively, with 7 bases between them. Germline V CDR1 and CDR2: SEHNR, FQNEAQ (reference sequence). The CDR3 loop is CASRATSYNSPLHF. The CDR3 DNA sequence: TGTGCCAGCAGGGCAACGTCCTATAATTCACCCCTCCACTTT.

The chain links TRBV29-1 to TRBJ2-1; TRBD2 matches 9 bases. Germline assignment: CDR1 SQVTM and CDR2 ANQGSEA. Trimming at V came to 3 bases and at J to 0 bases, leaving 6 bases not matched to a gene. CDR3 length: 16 residues. Here the CDR3 DNA reads TGCAGCGTTGACCAGCGGGAGGTTGCCTCCTACAATGAGCAGTTCTTC. Translated: CSVDQREVASYNEQFF.

The rearrangement uses TRBV6-5 and TRBJ2-7; TRBD1 is a possible D gene (6 bases). CDR1 and CDR2 (germline): MNHEY, SVGAGI. Trimming cost V 7 bases and J 4 bases, with 14 bases left between them. The CDR3 is made up of 13 amino acids. CDR3 residues: CASTAGVGYEQYF. For the CDR3, the DNA is TGTGCCAGCACTGCAGGGGTGGGGTACGAGCAGTACTTC.

The rearrangement uses TRBV7-2 and TRBJ2-1; D perhaps matches TRBD2 (6 bases). Trimming removed 4 bases at V and 6 bases at J, with 13 bases between. The CDR3 spans 14 residues. The germline V gene has CDR1 SGHTA and CDR2 FQGNSA. The CDR3 is CASSSGVTANEQFF. The CDR3 coding sequence is TGTGCCAGCAGCTCGGGGGTTACGGCCAATGAGCAGTTCTTC.

The V and J genes are TRBV28 and TRBJ1-5; perhaps TRBD1 as D (5 bases). The CDR3 is 16 amino acids. Germline assignment: CDR1 MDHEN and CDR2 SYDVKM. V gave up 7 bases and J gave up 0 bases, with 16 bases separating them. Here the CDR3 reads CASTSRGGLSNQPQHF. The CDR3 DNA is TGTGCCAGCACCTCGCGCGGGGGACTTAGCAATCAGCCCCAGCATTTT.

This chain joins TRBV10-3 and TRBJ2-7; weak D call: TRBD1 (6 bases). From germline, CDR1 is ENHRY and CDR2 SYGVKD. The CDR3 spans 12 residues. Trimming pared 4 bases from V and 2 bases from J, leaving 6 bases between. The CDR3 coding sequence is TGTGCCATCAGTGGGGACACCTACGAGCAGTACTTC. Protein sequence: CAISGDTYEQYF.